This T cell receptor (beta chain) was sequenced during a study of T-cell reconstitution after alpha-beta-depleted transplantation in children (dated by TCRdb to the mid-2010s). Background on the whole study: Using TCR repertoire profiling, the study followed T-cell immune reconstitution in a quantitative way in children after TCRalphabeta/CD19-depleted allogeneic hematopoietic cell transplantation.

This clonotype was detected many times. Its antigen target is currently unknown. Base qualities were left out, and no much larger clone turns up one base away. Libraries were prepared through PCR. The sequencer listed for this sample is Illumina HiSeq 2500. Molecular barcoding was employed in the preparation of TCR libraries, with unique molecular identifiers being used to normalize TCRbeta repertoire quantification. Using fastp at Q25 and MiXCR, TCRdb reprocessed the public reads and kept productive beta chains. Each CDR3 protein appears once, grouped with its most common genes and DNA. Across this sample there are approximately 88,000 distinct CDR3 sequences, with roughly an eighth seen only once. Around 13% of the sample rests with the top ten. The sequences come from PBMCs from the stem cell graft donor, collected from the stem cell graft. The receptor comes from a human donor who donated a stem cell graft to a child with inherited bone marrow failure.

The encoded CDR3 is CASSPNRAQTAGYTF. The sequenced DNA is TGTGCCAGCAGTCCCAACCGGGCCCAGACCGCTGGCTACACCTTC. Recombination connected TRBV28 to TRBJ1-2; the D gene assignment is ambiguous. The germline V gene encodes CDR1 MDHEN and CDR2 SYDVKM. Trimming takes 5 bases from V and 7 bases from J, and the germline ends sit 20 bases apart. The CDR3, cysteine through phenylalanine, is 15 amino acids long. Just the 45-base CDR3 DNA is kept, in frame starting at base 1.